The 14 T cell receptor beta chains in this list originate from one sample, sequenced in a study of blood T cell repertoires in COVID-19. Using immunoSEQ multiplex PCR, the repertoire was profiled, and TCRdb retains in-frame clones only, with some absent. The sample contains some 330,000 clones, about 92% of which appear only once. The source material was PBMCs or T cells enriched from blood (not recorded which). The receptors were sampled from a woman aged 25 to 45 who had recovered from COVID-19.

The chain links TRBV5-1 to TRBJ2-1, with D perhaps matching TRBD2 (6 bases). This CDR3 has 16 residues. The V end lost 4 bases, the J end lost 4 bases, and 18 bases lay between the germline ends. Germline-derived CDR1 and CDR2 are SGHRS and YFSETQ. The CDR3 nucleotides read TGCGCCAGCAGCATAGGGACGGGAGCAGCGTACAATGAGCAGTTCTTC. Residues: CASSIGTGAAYNEQFF.

This sequence joins TRBV7-2 and TRBJ2-2; D might be TRBD1 (5 bases). The CDR3 runs 15 residues. V shed 3 bases and J shed 1 base, with 9 bases lying between them. Germline V CDR1 and CDR2: SGHTA, FQGNSA. CDR3 sequence: CASSFGQWNTGELFF. The DNA for the CDR3 is TGTGCCAGCAGCTTTGGACAATGGAACACCGGGGAGCTGTTTTTT.

This chain joins TRBV6-5 and TRBJ2-5; D possibly corresponds to TRBD2 (7 bases). CDR1 MNHEY and CDR2 SVGAGI come from the germline V gene. V lost 10 bases and J 5 bases, leaving 20 bases between the germline ends. The CDR3 spans 14 residues. Written as DNA, the CDR3 is TGTGCCACCCGGGGGGCAGGGAGGTCGGAGACCCAGTACTTC. This gives the protein CATRGAGRSETQYF.

The chain has TRBV28 and TRBJ1-1, with 8 bases lining up with TRBD1. The length of the CDR3 is 15 residues. Germline CDR1 and CDR2: MDHEN and SYDVKM. With 1 base clipped from V and 1 base from J, the junction kept 2 bases outside the gene matches. CDR3 region: CASSLFGTGNTEAFF. The CDR3 DNA reads as TGTGCCAGCAGTTTATTCGGGACAGGGAACACTGAAGCTTTCTTT.

The DNA of the CDR3 is TGTGCCAGCAGACTAGGGTGGAACACTGAAGCTTTCTTT. This gives the protein CASRLGWNTEAFF. V and J are TRBV2 and TRBJ1-1; D not resolved. Germline CDR1 is SNHLY and CDR2 is FYNNEI. The CDR3 totals 13 residues. The V and J ends lost 6 bases and 1 base respectively, with 9 bases between them. The full variable domain, completed using reference TRBV2 and TRBJ1-1, is EPEVTQTPSHQVTQMGQEVILRCVPISNHLYFYWYRQILGQKVEFLVSFYNNEISEKSEIFDDQFSVERPDGSNFTLKIRSTKLEDSAMYFCASRLGWNTEAFFGQGTRLTVV.

This CDR3 is CASSRTGNEQFF. In DNA, the CDR3 is TGTGCCAGCAGCCGGACAGGGAATGAGCAGTTCTTC. The chain combines TRBV4-2 with TRBJ2-1; 8 nucleotides line up with TRBD1. Trimming took 4 bases from V and 7 from J; bases not matched to a gene: 0. CDR3 length: 12 amino acids. Germline values: CDR1 LGHNA, CDR2 YNFKEQ.

J is TRBJ1-1 and V is TRBV11-2, with D possibly being TRBD1 (5 bases). Between the trimmed V and J ends, which lost 4 bases and 3 bases, there was a span of 12 bases. This CDR3 has 14 amino acids. Germline lookup yields CDR1 SGHAT and CDR2 FQNNGV. CDR3 bases: TGTGCCAGCAGCTATATGGGGGGGGACACTGAAGCTTTCTTT. Translation gives CASSYMGGDTEAFF.

The V call is TRBV27, the J call TRBJ2-7; possible D gene TRBD1, 6 bases. The CDR3 is 14 amino acids. The ends were cut back, 4 bases at V and 2 bases at J, with 12 bases in the middle. Per the germline V gene, CDR1 is MNHEY and CDR2 is SMNVEV (reference sequence). CDR3 nucleotide sequence: TGTGCCAGCAGTTGGGCACAGGGACCCTACGAGCAGTACTTC. It encodes CASSWAQGPYEQYF.

The chain joins TRBV5-5 to TRBJ2-3, with 7 bases matching TRBD2. Trimming cost V 4 bases and J 6 bases; bases outside gene matches: 2. The germline V gene has CDR1 SGHKS and CDR2 YYEKEE (reference sequence). The CDR3 is 12 amino acids. The CDR3 DNA sequence: TGTGCCAGCAGCGTCGGGGGGGATACGCAGTATTTT. Translating gives CASSVGGDTQYF.

V is TRBV19 and J is TRBJ2-2; 7 bases are a match to TRBD1. The length of the CDR3 is 15 residues. The J segment lost 1 base and the V segment lost 3 bases, leaving 2 bases of the junction unmatched. Germline V gene lookup returns CDR1 LNHDA and CDR2 SQIVND (reference sequence). The CDR3 region has the DNA TGTGCCAGTAGTATCGGGACAGAGAACACCGGGGAGCTGTTTTTT. Its protein is CASSIGTENTGELFF.

CDR3 region: CATSDNRQFMGYNEQFF. Written as DNA, the CDR3 is TGTGCCACCAGTGACAATAGACAGTTTATGGGTTACAATGAGCAGTTCTTC. The V and J genes are TRBV24-1 and TRBJ2-1, with D perhaps TRBD1 (5 bases). CDR1 is KGHDR and CDR2 is SFDVKD in the germline V gene. This CDR3 comprises 17 residues. Trimming shortened V by 4 bases and J by 4 bases, and 19 bases separated the two germline ends.

The chain uses TRBV5-5 and TRBJ2-7; tentative D call: TRBD1 (6 bases). Germline V gene sequence: CDR1 SGHKS, CDR2 YYEKEE (reference sequence). The V end lost 2 bases, the J end lost 2 bases, and 11 bases lay between the germline ends. The CDR3 runs 14 residues. The CDR3 sequence is CASSFATGAYEQYF. The CDR3 DNA reads TGTGCCAGCAGCTTTGCGACAGGAGCCTACGAGCAGTACTTC.

The chain carries TRBV6-2 or TRBV6-3 and TRBJ2-7; 7 bases fit TRBD1. V trimming: 6 bases; J trimming: 4 bases; junction bases outside the gene matches: 9. The CDR3 spans 14 residues. Germline CDR1 is MNHEY and CDR2 is SVGEGT. The CDR3 DNA is TGTGCCAGCAGCCTGGGACAGAACCGTTACGAGCAGTACTTC. This codes for CASSLGQNRYEQYF.

The V gene is TRBV4-3, the J gene TRBJ2-3; D gene ambiguous. Trimming cost V 0 bases and J 4 bases, with 8 bases left between them. This CDR3 is built from 14 residues. Germline V lookup: CDR1 LGHNA, CDR2 YSLEER. CDR3 sequence: CASSQDLVPDTQYF. The DNA of the CDR3 is TGCGCCAGCAGCCAAGATTTAGTACCAGATACGCAGTATTTT.